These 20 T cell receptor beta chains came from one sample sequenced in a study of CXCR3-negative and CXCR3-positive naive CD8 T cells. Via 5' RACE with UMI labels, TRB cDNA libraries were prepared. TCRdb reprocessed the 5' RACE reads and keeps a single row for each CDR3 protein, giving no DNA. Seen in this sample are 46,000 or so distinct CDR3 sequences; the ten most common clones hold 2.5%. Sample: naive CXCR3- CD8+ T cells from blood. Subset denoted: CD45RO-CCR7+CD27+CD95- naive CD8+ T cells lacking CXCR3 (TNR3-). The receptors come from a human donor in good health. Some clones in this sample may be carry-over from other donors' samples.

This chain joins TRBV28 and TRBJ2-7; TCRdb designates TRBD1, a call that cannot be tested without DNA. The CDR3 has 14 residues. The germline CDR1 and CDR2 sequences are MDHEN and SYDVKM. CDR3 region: CASRNDIWGHEQYF.

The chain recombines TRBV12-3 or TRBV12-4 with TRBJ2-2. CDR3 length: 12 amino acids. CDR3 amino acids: CASSPESGELFF.

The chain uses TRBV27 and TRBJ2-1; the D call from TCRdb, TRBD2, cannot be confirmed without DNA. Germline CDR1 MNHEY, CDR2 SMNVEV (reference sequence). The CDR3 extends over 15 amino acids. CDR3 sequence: CASSFSGGAVNEQFF.

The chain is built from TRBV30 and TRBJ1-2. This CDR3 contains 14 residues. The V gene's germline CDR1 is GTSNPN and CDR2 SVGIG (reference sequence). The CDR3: CAWSWAANDYGYTF.

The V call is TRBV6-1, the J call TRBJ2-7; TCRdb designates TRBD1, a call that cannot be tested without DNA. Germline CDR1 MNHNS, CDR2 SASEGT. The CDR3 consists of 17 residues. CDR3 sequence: CASSPRAGTGFSYEQYF.

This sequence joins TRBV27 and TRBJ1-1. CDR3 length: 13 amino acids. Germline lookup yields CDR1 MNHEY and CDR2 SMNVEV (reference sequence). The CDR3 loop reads CASRFTVNTEAFF.

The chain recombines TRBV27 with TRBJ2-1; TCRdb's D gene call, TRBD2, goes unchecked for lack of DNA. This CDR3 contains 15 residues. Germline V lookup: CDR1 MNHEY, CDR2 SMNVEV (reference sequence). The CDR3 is CASSFNGGARNEQFF.

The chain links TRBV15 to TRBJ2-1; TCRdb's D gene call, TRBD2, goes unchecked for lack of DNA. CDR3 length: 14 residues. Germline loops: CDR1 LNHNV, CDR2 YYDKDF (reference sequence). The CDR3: CASTSGGGWVEQFF.

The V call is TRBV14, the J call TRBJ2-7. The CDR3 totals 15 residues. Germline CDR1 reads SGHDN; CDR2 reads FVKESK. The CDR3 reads CASSQDLGGIDEQYF.

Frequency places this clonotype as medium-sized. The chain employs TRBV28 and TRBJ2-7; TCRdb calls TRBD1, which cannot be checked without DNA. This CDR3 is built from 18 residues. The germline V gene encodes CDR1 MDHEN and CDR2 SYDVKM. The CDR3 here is CASSPPTTGGPRSYEQYF.

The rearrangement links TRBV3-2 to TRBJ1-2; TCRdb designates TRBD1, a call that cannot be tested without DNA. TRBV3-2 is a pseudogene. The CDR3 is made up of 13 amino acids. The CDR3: CASSQGQLYGYTF.

CDR3 amino acids: CASSFSAGVVEQFF. The V call is TRBV7-9, the J call TRBJ2-1; TCRdb selects TRBD2, and the lack of DNA leaves this call unchecked. The germline CDR1 and CDR2 sequences are SEHNR and FQNEAQ (reference sequence). This CDR3 is built from 14 residues.

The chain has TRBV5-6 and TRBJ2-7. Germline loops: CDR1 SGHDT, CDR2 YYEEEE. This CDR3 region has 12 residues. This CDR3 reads CASSLDIYEQYF.

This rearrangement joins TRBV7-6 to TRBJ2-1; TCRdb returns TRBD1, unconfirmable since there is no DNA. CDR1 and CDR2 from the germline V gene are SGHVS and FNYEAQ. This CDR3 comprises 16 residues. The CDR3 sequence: CASSARQGRSYNEQFF.

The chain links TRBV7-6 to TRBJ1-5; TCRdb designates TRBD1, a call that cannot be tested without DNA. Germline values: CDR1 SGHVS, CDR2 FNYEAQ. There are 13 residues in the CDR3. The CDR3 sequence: CASSRQGGQPQHF. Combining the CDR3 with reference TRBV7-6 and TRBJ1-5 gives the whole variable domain GAGVSQSPRYKVTKRGQDVALRCDPISGHVSLYWYRQALGQGPEFLTYFNYEAQQDKSGLPNDRFSAERPEGSISTLTIQRTEQRDSAMYRCASSRQGGQPQHFGDGTRLSIL.

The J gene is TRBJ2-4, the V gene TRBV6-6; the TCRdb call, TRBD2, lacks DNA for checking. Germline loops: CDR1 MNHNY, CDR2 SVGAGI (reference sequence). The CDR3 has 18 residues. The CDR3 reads CASTGGLAGGVGQNIQYF.

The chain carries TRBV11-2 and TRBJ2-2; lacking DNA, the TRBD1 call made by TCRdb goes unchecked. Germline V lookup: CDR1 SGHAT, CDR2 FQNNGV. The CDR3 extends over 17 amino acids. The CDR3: CASSLDWGTANTGELFF.

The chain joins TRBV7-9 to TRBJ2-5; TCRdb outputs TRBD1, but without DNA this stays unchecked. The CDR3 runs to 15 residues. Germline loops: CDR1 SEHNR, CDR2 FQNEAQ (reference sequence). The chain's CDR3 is CASSLRTGSVETQYF.

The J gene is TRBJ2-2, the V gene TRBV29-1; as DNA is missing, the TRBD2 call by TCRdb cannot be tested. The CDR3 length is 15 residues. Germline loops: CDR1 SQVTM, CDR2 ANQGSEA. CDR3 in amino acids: CSVPSSGGLTGELFF.

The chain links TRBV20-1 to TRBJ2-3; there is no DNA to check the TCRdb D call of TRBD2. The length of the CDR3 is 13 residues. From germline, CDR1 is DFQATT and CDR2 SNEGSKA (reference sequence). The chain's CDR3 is CSARPRSTDTQYF.